The present T cell receptor (beta chain) was sequenced within a study of TIL therapy for anti-PD-1-resistant metastatic lung cancer. The V end was cut by 4 bases, the J end by 1 base, with 14 bases between. The V gene's germline CDR1 is SGDLS and CDR2 YYNGEE. This CDR3 region has 15 residues. The libraries were made with immunoSEQ v3. TCRdb's copy holds only in-frame clones and misses some; the assay was immunoSEQ multiplex PCR. The sample shows 95,000 or so clones, about 71% of them seen only once. Study outcomes and limitations: Many TIL product clones were absent from baseline tumor, suggesting clonal contraction.

With regard to this clone: The antigen remains unidentified.

Described time point: pre-treatment sample, taken before nivolumab and TIL therapy. The tumor samples were excised metastases, mostly pleural nodules or supraclavicular lymph nodes. The sequence derives from a person between 30 and 80 years old with non-small cell lung cancer. The sequencing used tumor tissue, collected at baseline. The V gene is TRBV9, the J gene TRBJ1-1; D is possibly TRBD1 (6 bases). The CDR3 DNA reads as TGTGCCAGCAGCCCACAACAGGGCAAGAACACTGAAGCTTTCTTT. This gives the protein CASSPQQGKNTEAFF.